This section outlines one TCR beta chain sequence together with its context. Assay: immunoSEQ multiplex PCR; the TCRdb copy retains only in-frame clones and omits some. The sample has around 77,000 clones; 90% are singletons. Germline assignment: CDR1 MNHEY and CDR2 SMNVEV (reference sequence). Trimming removed 6 bases from V and 6 bases from J; junction bases left unmatched: 7. CDR3 size: 14 residues. This entry belongs to a study of blood T cell repertoires in COVID-19. Study as a whole: There were acute and convalescent COVID-19 samples, and they came from the United States, Italy and Spain. PBMCs, B-cell-depleted T cells, or T cells provided the cDNA or gDNA that made up the material.

The material sequenced was peripheral blood. This receptor was taken from an elderly woman with active or convalescent COVID-19. V usage is TRBV27 and J usage is TRBJ2-2; TRBD2 aligns across 7 bases. CDR3 residues: CASRGGPTAGELFF. In DNA, the CDR3 is TGTGCCAGCAGGGGAGGGCCCACCGCCGGGGAGCTGTTTTTT.